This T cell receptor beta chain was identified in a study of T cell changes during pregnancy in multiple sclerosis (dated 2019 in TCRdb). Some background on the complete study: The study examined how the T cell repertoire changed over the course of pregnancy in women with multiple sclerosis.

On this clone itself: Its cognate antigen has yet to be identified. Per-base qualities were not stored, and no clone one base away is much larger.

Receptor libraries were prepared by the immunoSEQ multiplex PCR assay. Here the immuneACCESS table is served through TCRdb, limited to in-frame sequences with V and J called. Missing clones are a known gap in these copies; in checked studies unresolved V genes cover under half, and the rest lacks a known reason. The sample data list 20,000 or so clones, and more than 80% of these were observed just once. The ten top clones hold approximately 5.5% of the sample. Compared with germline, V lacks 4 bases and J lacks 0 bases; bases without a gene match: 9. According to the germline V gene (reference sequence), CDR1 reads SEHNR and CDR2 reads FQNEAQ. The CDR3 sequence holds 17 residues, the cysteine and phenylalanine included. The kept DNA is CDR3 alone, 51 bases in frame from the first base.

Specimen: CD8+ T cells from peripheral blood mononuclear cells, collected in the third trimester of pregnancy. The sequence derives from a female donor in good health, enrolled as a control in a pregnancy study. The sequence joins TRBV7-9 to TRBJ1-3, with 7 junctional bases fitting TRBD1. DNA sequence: TGTGCCAGCAGCTCCACGGGACAGAAGACCTCTGGAAACACCATATATTTT. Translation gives CASSSTGQKTSGNTIYF. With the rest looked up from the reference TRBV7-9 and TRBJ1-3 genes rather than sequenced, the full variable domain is DTGVSQNPRHKITKRGQNVTFRCDPISEHNRLYWYRQTLGQGPEFLTYFQNEAQLEKSRLLSDRFSAERPKGSFSTLEIQRTEQGDSAMYLCASSSTGQKTSGNTIYFGEGSWLTVV.